This is a list of T cell receptor beta chains from one sample in a study of T cells after yellow fever vaccination. TCRdb reprocessed the 5' RACE reads via MiXCR and lists one record per CDR3 protein. The sample records hundreds of thousands of distinct CDR3 sequences, roughly 12% being singletons. This material consisted of PBMCs, taken on the day of the yellow fever booster vaccination. The source is a young man who received the YFV17D yellow fever vaccine. Both conserved end residues are part of each CDR3. The D gene is left open where the match is weak. Only some rows state a clone size, as once, few, many or a class for expanded clones.

abundance: medium-sized
len: 15
v_gene: TRBV18
j_gene: TRBJ2-7
d_gene: TRBD1
CDR3nt: TGTGCCAGCTCCCCACAGACAGGGGACCACTACGAGCAGTACTTC
CDR3aa: CASSPQTGDHYEQYF

abundance: .
len: 16
v_gene: TRBV29-1
j_gene: TRBJ2-1
d_gene: .
CDR3nt: TGCAGCGTTGGTAGGGGGTGGGACGCCCCCTACAATGAGCAGTTCTTC
CDR3aa: CSVGRGWDAPYNEQFF

abundance: .
len: 15
v_gene: TRBV5-1
j_gene: TRBJ2-7
d_gene: .
CDR3nt: TGCGCCAGCAGCCAGGGGAGCATCACGCCTTACGAGCAGTACTTC
CDR3aa: CASSQGSITPYEQYF

abundance: few
len: 15
v_gene: TRBV7-9
j_gene: TRBJ2-1
d_gene: TRBD2
CDR3nt: TGTGCCAGCAGCGCGAGCGGGAAAGCGTTCGGTGAGCAGTTCTTC
CDR3aa: CASSASGKAFGEQFF

abundance: .
len: 13
v_gene: TRBV20-1
j_gene: TRBJ2-1
d_gene: .
CDR3nt: TGCAGTGCCCCTCCCGCTGGTGCTGGTGAGCAGTTCTTC
CDR3aa: CSAPPAGAGEQFF

abundance: .
len: 13
v_gene: TRBV6-1
j_gene: TRBJ2-7
d_gene: TRBD2
CDR3nt: TGTGCCGCTCACCGGGGGGAGCGGTACGAGCAGTACTTC
CDR3aa: CAAHRGERYEQYF

abundance: many
len: 14
v_gene: TRBV30
j_gene: TRBJ2-1
d_gene: .
CDR3nt: TGTGCCTGGAGTGTACTGACTAAGTACAATGAGCAGTTCTTC
CDR3aa: CAWSVLTKYNEQFF

abundance: .
len: 15
v_gene: TRBV18
j_gene: TRBJ2-1
d_gene: .
CDR3nt: TGTGCCAGCTCATGGACCATTCTCCGAGGCAATGAGCAGTTCTTC
CDR3aa: CASSWTILRGNEQFF

abundance: .
len: 15
v_gene: TRBV20-1
j_gene: TRBJ2-7
d_gene: .
CDR3nt: TGCAGTGCTACGACCCCCTCCGGGGCCTACGTCGAGCAGTACTTC
CDR3aa: CSATTPSGAYVEQYF

abundance: few
len: 12
v_gene: TRBV28
j_gene: TRBJ2-7
d_gene: .
CDR3nt: TGTGCCAGCAGAAAGACAACCTACGAGCAGTACTTC
CDR3aa: CASRKTTYEQYF

abundance: few
len: 15
v_gene: TRBV4-3
j_gene: TRBJ2-2
d_gene: .
CDR3nt: TGCGCCAGCAGCCAAGATCGGCTACCTACCGGGGAGCTGTTTTTT
CDR3aa: CASSQDRLPTGELFF

abundance: .
len: 15
v_gene: TRBV5-1
j_gene: TRBJ2-4
d_gene: .
CDR3nt: TGCGCCAGCAGCTTTTCGATAAATAGCAGGAACATTCAGTACTTC
CDR3aa: CASSFSINSRNIQYF

abundance: many
len: 14
v_gene: TRBV5-1
j_gene: TRBJ2-1
d_gene: .
CDR3nt: TGCGCCAGCAGCACCACGAGACTGAACAATGAGCAGTTCTTC
CDR3aa: CASSTTRLNNEQFF

abundance: few
len: 13
v_gene: TRBV29-1
j_gene: TRBJ2-1
d_gene: TRBD2
CDR3nt: TGCAGCGTTGGAGCGGGACGACTCAATGAGCAGTTCTTC
CDR3aa: CSVGAGRLNEQFF

abundance: few
len: 16
v_gene: TRBV11-2
j_gene: TRBJ2-1
d_gene: TRBD2
CDR3nt: TGTGCCAGCAGCTTAGCTTGGACTAGCGGCTACAATGAGCAGTTCTTC
CDR3aa: CASSLAWTSGYNEQFF

abundance: .
len: 15
v_gene: TRBV5-6
j_gene: TRBJ2-5
d_gene: TRBD2
CDR3nt: TGTGCCAGCAGCTTCTTAGCGGGAGCGCCCTGGACCCAGTACTTC
CDR3aa: CASSFLAGAPWTQYF

abundance: few
len: 15
v_gene: TRBV7-2
j_gene: TRBJ2-5
d_gene: TRBD2
CDR3nt: TGTGCCAGCAGCCGATCACTAGCGGGAGCCGAGACCCAGTACTTC
CDR3aa: CASSRSLAGAETQYF

abundance: .
len: 16
v_gene: TRBV14
j_gene: TRBJ2-1
d_gene: .
CDR3nt: TGTGCCAGCAGCCAAGATCTGAGGAGGGCCTACAATGAGCAGTTCTTC
CDR3aa: CASSQDLRRAYNEQFF

abundance: .
len: 15
v_gene: TRBV20-1
j_gene: TRBJ2-3
d_gene: .
CDR3nt: TGCAGTGCTACATCCGGGACATACAGCACAGATACGCAGTATTTT
CDR3aa: CSATSGTYSTDTQYF

abundance: few
len: 14
v_gene: TRBV5-6
j_gene: TRBJ1-5
d_gene: .
CDR3nt: TGTGCCAGCAGCTTAAACGGTGTCAATCAGCCCCAGCATTTT
CDR3aa: CASSLNGVNQPQHF

abundance: many
len: 15
v_gene: TRBV11-2
j_gene: TRBJ2-2
d_gene: .
CDR3nt: TGTGCCAGCAGTGAGACGGATTCGAACACCGGGGAGCTGTTTTTT
CDR3aa: CASSETDSNTGELFF

abundance: .
len: 13
v_gene: TRBV18
j_gene: TRBJ2-7
d_gene: .
CDR3nt: TGTGCCAGCTCACCGGATTCTAGGGACGAGCAGTACTTC
CDR3aa: CASSPDSRDEQYF

abundance: .
len: 17
v_gene: TRBV7-2
j_gene: TRBJ2-3
d_gene: TRBD2
CDR3nt: TGTGCCAGCAGCTTAAAGACTAGCGGGAGGGGGGCAGATACGCAGTATTTT
CDR3aa: CASSLKTSGRGADTQYF

abundance: few
len: 16
v_gene: TRBV5-1
j_gene: TRBJ2-7
d_gene: TRBD2
CDR3nt: TGCGCCAGCAGCTTGGCACTGACTAGCGGGAGATCCGAGCAGTACTTC
CDR3aa: CASSLALTSGRSEQYF

abundance: .
len: 18
v_gene: TRBV7-2
j_gene: TRBJ2-7
d_gene: TRBD2
CDR3nt: TGTGCCAGCAGCTTAGGGCGACTAGCGGGCGGAAAAGAGTACGAGCAGTACTTC
CDR3aa: CASSLGRLAGGKEYEQYF

abundance: .
len: 15
v_gene: TRBV5-6
j_gene: TRBJ1-2
d_gene: .
CDR3nt: TGTGCCAGCAGCGTTCGGACGACTGCCAACTATGGCTACACCTTC
CDR3aa: CASSVRTTANYGYTF

abundance: few
len: 16
v_gene: TRBV7-2
j_gene: TRBJ2-7
d_gene: TRBD2
CDR3nt: TGTGCCAGCAGCCCCGACGTGGCTAGCGGCACCTACGAGCAGTACTTC
CDR3aa: CASSPDVASGTYEQYF

abundance: .
len: 16
v_gene: TRBV27
j_gene: TRBJ2-1
d_gene: TRBD2
CDR3nt: TGTGCCAGCAGTACCTATAGCGGGAGCTCCTACAATGAGCAGTTCTTC
CDR3aa: CASSTYSGSSYNEQFF

abundance: .
len: 12
v_gene: TRBV6-2/TRBV6-3
j_gene: TRBJ2-7
d_gene: .
CDR3nt: TGTGCCAGCAGTTCGACGTCCCACGAGCAGTACTTC
CDR3aa: CASSSTSHEQYF

abundance: few
len: 16
v_gene: TRBV7-8
j_gene: TRBJ2-4
d_gene: .
CDR3nt: TGTGCCAGCAGCTTAGCGAGCGGCCTGGACATAAACATTCAGTACTTC
CDR3aa: CASSLASGLDINIQYF

abundance: .
len: 14
v_gene: TRBV10-3
j_gene: TRBJ1-2
d_gene: .
CDR3nt: TGTGCCATCAGTGAGTGGGGTTCTCCCTATGGCTACACCTTC
CDR3aa: CAISEWGSPYGYTF

abundance: few
len: 14
v_gene: TRBV20-1
j_gene: TRBJ2-2
d_gene: .
CDR3nt: TGCAGTGCTAGGGAGACATTTAACACCGGGGAGCTGTTTTTT
CDR3aa: CSARETFNTGELFF